The rows below give T cell receptor beta chains drawn from one sample of a study of blood T cells in healthy people across ages. Each CDR3 protein is one row after TCRdb ran MiXCR on the 5' RACE reads. The sample holds around 1,900,000 distinct CDR3 sequences; 35% to 50% are singletons and the top ten take 20% to 25%. Specimen: blood. These receptor sequences come from a human donor in good health. Both conserved end residues are part of each CDR3. Each record gives: clone size, J gene, V gene, CDR3 length, D gene, CDR3 protein, CDR3 DNA. D genes are given only for firm matches. Only some rows state a clone size, as once, few, many or a class for expanded clones.

>.|TRBJ2-3|TRBV28|11|.
CASTIHDTQYF
TGTGCCAGCACCATCCACGATACGCAGTATTTT
>once|TRBJ1-3|TRBV9|14|.
CASSATGHGNTIYF
TGTGCCAGCAGCGCAACAGGGCACGGAAACACCATATATTTT
>.|TRBJ2-3|TRBV24-1|14|.
CATSDFDGTDTQYF
TGTGCCACCAGTGATTTCGACGGCACAGATACGCAGTATTTT
>few|TRBJ2-1|TRBV7-2|15|.
CASTYVGGHNNEQFF
TGTGCCAGCACCTACGTGGGGGGGCACAACAATGAGCAGTTCTTC
>.|TRBJ2-3|TRBV15|16|.
CATSRDPGRITDTQYF
TGTGCCACCAGCAGAGATCCCGGAAGAATCACAGATACGCAGTATTTT
>.|TRBJ2-7|TRBV15|16|.
CATSSGRGRISYEQYF
TGTGCCACCAGCAGCGGCCGGGGGAGGATATCCTACGAGCAGTACTTC
>few|TRBJ1-2|TRBV20-1|13|TRBD1
CSARQGPDYGYTF
TGCAGTGCCAGACAGGGTCCTGACTATGGCTACACCTTC
>few|TRBJ2-7|TRBV27|15|TRBD1
CASRLTGGAGSEQYF
TGTGCCAGCAGACTCACAGGGGGCGCGGGTTCCGAGCAGTACTTC
>few|TRBJ1-2|TRBV10-3|14|.
CAISELLANYGYTF
TGTGCCATCAGTGAGCTATTAGCTAACTATGGCTACACCTTC
>.|TRBJ1-4|TRBV6-5|16|.
CASSPLGGAGNEKLFF
TGTGCCAGCAGCCCCCTCGGAGGGGCAGGAAATGAAAAACTGTTTTTT
>.|TRBJ2-3|TRBV7-6|17|TRBD2
CASSLAPIAGYTDTQYF
TGTGCCAGCAGCTTAGCCCCAATAGCGGGGTACACAGATACGCAGTATTTT
>.|TRBJ1-5|TRBV29-1|13|.
CSARGRPNQPQHF
TGCAGCGCCCGAGGGAGACCTAATCAGCCCCAGCATTTT
>.|TRBJ1-1|TRBV4-1|16|TRBD1
CASSRVTGTANTEAFF
TGCGCCAGCAGCCGAGTGACCGGGACAGCGAACACTGAAGCTTTCTTT
>once|TRBJ1-2|TRBV7-2|15|TRBD1
CASSIGRDSFGGYTF
TGTGCCAGCAGCATAGGGCGGGACAGCTTTGGAGGCTACACCTTC
>.|TRBJ1-2|TRBV12-3/TRBV12-4|13|TRBD1
CASSGTGPFGYTF
TGTGCCAGCAGCGGGACAGGGCCCTTTGGCTACACCTTC
>few|TRBJ2-7|TRBV12-3/TRBV12-4|15|.
CASSLRRGAQNEQYF
TGTGCCAGCAGCCTCCGGAGGGGGGCCCAGAACGAGCAGTACTTC
>.|TRBJ2-3|TRBV27|15|.
CASSLSAENTDTQYF
TGTGCCAGCAGTTTATCGGCGGAGAACACAGATACGCAGTATTTT
>.|TRBJ2-1|TRBV15|15|TRBD1
CATSRGQGGWNEQFF
TGTGCCACCAGCAGAGGACAGGGGGGATGGAATGAGCAGTTCTTC
>.|TRBJ1-1|TRBV5-1|16|.
CASSSLGLAGSTEAFF
TGCGCCAGCAGCTCGCTGGGGTTGGCCGGGAGCACTGAAGCTTTCTTT
>.|TRBJ2-5|TRBV6-2/TRBV6-3|17|.
CASSYPGGGASKETQYF
TGTGCCAGCAGTTACCCAGGGGGGGGGGCCAGTAAAGAGACCCAGTACTTC
>.|TRBJ1-6|TRBV12-3/TRBV12-4|14|.
CASSFSGQASPLHF
TGTGCCAGCAGTTTTTCGGGGCAGGCCTCACCCCTCCACTTT
>.|TRBJ1-4|TRBV7-2|16|.
CASSSLGQRVNEKLFF
TGTGCCAGCAGCTCCCTAGGACAGCGGGTTAATGAAAAACTGTTTTTT
>.|TRBJ1-1|TRBV20-1|13|.
CSARGSPNTEAFF
TGCAGTGCTAGGGGGTCCCCGAACACTGAAGCTTTCTTT
>.|TRBJ2-2|TRBV4-3|15|.
CASSQVAGPTGELFF
TGCGCCAGCAGCCAAGTAGCAGGTCCCACCGGGGAGCTGTTTTTT
>.|TRBJ2-3|TRBV12-3/TRBV12-4|17|TRBD2
CASSFSIAGDLTDTQYF
TGTGCCAGCAGTTTCTCAATAGCGGGGGACCTCACAGATACGCAGTATTTT
>.|TRBJ1-2|TRBV6-5|16|.
CASSYSGGDANYGYTF
TGTGCCAGCAGTTACTCGGGAGGGGACGCTAACTATGGCTACACCTTC
>.|TRBJ1-1|TRBV2|15|TRBD1
CASSDVQGAYTEAFF
TGTGCCAGCAGTGACGTCCAGGGGGCGTACACTGAAGCTTTCTTT
>.|TRBJ2-5|TRBV7-2|16|.
CASSANRVGIQETQYF
TGTGCCAGCAGCGCAAACAGGGTCGGGATCCAAGAGACCCAGTACTTC
>few|TRBJ2-1|TRBV7-6|16|TRBD1
CASSLVPEDRNNEQFF
TGTGCCAGCAGCTTAGTCCCCGAGGACAGGAACAATGAGCAGTTCTTC
>few|TRBJ2-7|TRBV5-1|15|.
CASSFALGGPNEQYF
TGCGCCAGCAGCTTTGCCCTAGGGGGACCAAACGAGCAGTACTTC
>.|TRBJ2-3|TRBV10-3|15|.
CAISDPPGSTDTQYF
TGTGCCATCAGTGACCCGCCAGGAAGCACAGATACGCAGTATTTT
>.|TRBJ1-2|TRBV7-8|16|TRBD1
CASSLGGRTGGRGYTF
TGTGCCAGCAGCTTAGGGGGCAGGACAGGCGGCAGGGGCTACACCTTC
>few|TRBJ2-1|TRBV9|16|TRBD2
CASSVRTSLRYNEQFF
TGTGCCAGCAGCGTTCGGACTAGTCTGAGGTACAATGAGCAGTTCTTC
>.|TRBJ2-1|TRBV7-3|15|.
CASSPGGTRYNEQFF
TGTGCCAGCAGCCCAGGGGGGACCAGATACAATGAGCAGTTCTTC
>.|TRBJ1-5|TRBV9|15|TRBD1
CASSPGTGASQPQHF
TGTGCCAGCAGCCCCGGGACAGGGGCATCACAGCCCCAGCATTTT
>few|TRBJ1-2|TRBV12-3/TRBV12-4|12|.
CASRPDRDGYTF
TGTGCCAGCAGACCCGACAGAGATGGCTACACCTTC
>.|TRBJ2-5|TRBV7-2|16|.
CASSLGWGGAQETQYF
TGTGCCAGCAGCTTAGGGTGGGGGGGCGCCCAAGAGACCCAGTACTTC
>.|TRBJ2-5|TRBV12-3/TRBV12-4|15|TRBD1
CASIFGTGVSGTQYF
TGTGCCAGCATCTTCGGGACAGGGGTCTCCGGGACCCAGTACTTC
>many|TRBJ2-7|TRBV7-3|15|.
CASSLQQAPLREQYF
TGTGCCAGCAGCCTCCAACAGGCCCCATTAAGGGAGCAGTACTTC
>few|TRBJ1-2|TRBV29-1|12|TRBD1
CSARGLLYGYTF
TGCAGCGCTAGGGGGCTGCTCTATGGCTACACCTTC
>.|TRBJ2-1|TRBV5-1|14|.
CASSFRDIYYEQFF
TGCGCCAGCAGCTTTAGGGACATTTATTACGAGCAGTTCTTC
>once|TRBJ2-6|TRBV5-1|17|.
CASSFGVGLSGANVLTF
TGCGCCAGCAGCTTCGGGGTGGGGCTCTCTGGGGCCAACGTCCTGACTTTC
>.|TRBJ2-7|TRBV12-3/TRBV12-4|14|.
CASSFSGLPHEQYF
TGTGCCAGCAGTTTTTCCGGGCTTCCCCACGAGCAGTACTTC
>.|TRBJ2-5|TRBV12-3/TRBV12-4|17|.
CASSLALLSRRQETQYF
TGTGCCAGCAGTTTAGCGCTTCTGAGTAGGCGTCAAGAGACCCAGTACTTC
>.|TRBJ2-3|TRBV12-3/TRBV12-4|16|.
CASSLRLIRASDTQYF
TGTGCCAGCAGTCTCCGACTAATCAGGGCATCGGATACGCAGTATTTT
>few|TRBJ2-6|TRBV21-1|16|.
CASSNPDRHGANVLTF
TGTGCCAGCAGCAACCCCGACAGGCATGGGGCCAACGTCCTGACTTTC
>.|TRBJ1-2|TRBV7-2|15|.
CASSLELAGNYGYTF
TGTGCCAGCAGCTTAGAGTTGGCAGGGAACTATGGCTACACCTTC
>few|TRBJ2-5|TRBV6-1|13|.
CASRWTTQETQYF
TGTGCCAGCAGATGGACTACACAAGAGACCCAGTACTTC
>.|TRBJ1-1|TRBV10-3|13|TRBD1
CAIGGQGQTEAFF
TGTGCCATCGGGGGACAGGGGCAAACAGAAGCTTTCTTT
>few|TRBJ2-2|TRBV7-3|12|.
CASRLVPGERFF
TGTGCCAGCAGACTAGTGCCCGGGGAGCGGTTTTTT
>few|TRBJ2-5|TRBV9|15|TRBD2
CASSPGTSPRETQYF
TGTGCCAGCAGCCCCGGGACTAGTCCCAGGGAGACCCAGTACTTC
>few|TRBJ1-5|TRBV6-2/TRBV6-3|15|.
CASSYFRASNQPQHF
TGTGCCAGCAGTTACTTCAGGGCTAGCAATCAGCCCCAGCATTTT
>.|TRBJ2-7|TRBV7-2|14|.
CASSSGDSRYEQYF
TGTGCCAGCAGTTCAGGGGATAGTCGGTACGAGCAGTACTTC